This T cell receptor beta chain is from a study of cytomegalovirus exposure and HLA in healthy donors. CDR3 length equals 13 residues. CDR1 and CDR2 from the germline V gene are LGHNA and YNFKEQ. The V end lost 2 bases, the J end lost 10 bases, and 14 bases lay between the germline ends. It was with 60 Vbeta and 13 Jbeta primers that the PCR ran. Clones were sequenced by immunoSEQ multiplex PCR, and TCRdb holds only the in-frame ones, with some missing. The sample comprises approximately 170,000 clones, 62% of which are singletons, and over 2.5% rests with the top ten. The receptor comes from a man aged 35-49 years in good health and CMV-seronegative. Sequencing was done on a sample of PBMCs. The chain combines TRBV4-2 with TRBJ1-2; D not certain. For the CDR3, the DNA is TGTGCCAGCAGCCAACGTGCCGACGCGGCCTACACCTTC. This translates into CASSQRADAAYTF.